A selection of T cell receptor beta chains follows, all from one sample in a study of persistence of HIV-infected CD4 T cells. No antigen has been assigned to these receptors. Here immunoSEQ multiplex PCR was the method, and the copy in TCRdb shows in-frame clones only, minus some. The sample records 64,000 or so clones, roughly 77% being singletons. The source material was CD4+ T cells sorted from PBMCs after roughly 18-hour stimulation, sampled from a patient who received antiretroviral therapy. Source of these receptors: an adult man with HIV who was CMV-seropositive. The CDR3 runs from the conserved cysteine through the conserved F or W. Fields, in order: V gene, clone size, D gene, J gene, CDR3 protein, CDR3 DNA. A D gene is named only where the DNA matches it firmly. Part of the rows lack a size; the others show once, few, many or a class for expanded clones.

v_call: TRBV6-1
clone_size: -
d_call: TRBD1
j_call: TRBJ1-6
cdr3_aa: CASSDQGGGRSPLHF
cdr3_nt: TGTGCCAGCAGTGACCAGGGGGGAGGTCGATCACCCCTCCACTTT

v_call: TRBV19
clone_size: -
d_call: TRBD1
j_call: TRBJ2-1
cdr3_aa: CASRTGTGGPFSYNEQFF
cdr3_nt: TGTGCCAGTAGAACCGGGACAGGGGGTCCTTTTTCCTACAATGAGCAGTTCTTC

v_call: TRBV27
clone_size: -
d_call: -
j_call: TRBJ1-1
cdr3_aa: CASSFQGYTNTEAFF
cdr3_nt: TGTGCCAGCAGTTTCCAGGGGTATACGAACACTGAAGCTTTCTTT

v_call: TRBV18
clone_size: -
d_call: TRBD1
j_call: TRBJ2-7
cdr3_aa: CASSPSPPGQGNEQYF
cdr3_nt: TGTGCCAGCTCACCATCTCCACCGGGACAGGGGAACGAGCAGTACTTC

v_call: TRBV6-5
clone_size: -
d_call: -
j_call: TRBJ1-4
cdr3_aa: CASSRTGANEKLFF
cdr3_nt: TGTGCCAGCAGTAGGACTGGGGCTAATGAAAAACTGTTTTTT

v_call: TRBV4-1
clone_size: -
d_call: -
j_call: TRBJ1-3
cdr3_aa: CASSQDDGAGNTIYF
cdr3_nt: TGCGCCAGCAGCCAGGATGACGGTGCTGGAAACACCATATATTTT

v_call: TRBV5-1
clone_size: -
d_call: -
j_call: TRBJ2-3
cdr3_aa: CASSLRSGEGTDTQYF
cdr3_nt: TGCGCCAGCAGCTTGAGGTCAGGGGAAGGAACAGATACGCAGTATTTT

v_call: TRBV3-1/TRBV3-2
clone_size: -
d_call: TRBD1
j_call: TRBJ1-2
cdr3_aa: CASSQSHRTGEGAGYGYTF
cdr3_nt: TGTGCCAGCAGCCAAAGTCATCGAACAGGGGAGGGGGCGGGGTATGGCTACACCTTC

v_call: TRBV19
clone_size: -
d_call: -
j_call: TRBJ2-3
cdr3_aa: CASGGRDTQYF
cdr3_nt: TGTGCCAGTGGAGGTCGAGATACGCAGTATTTT

v_call: TRBV6-5
clone_size: -
d_call: TRBD1
j_call: TRBJ2-1
cdr3_aa: CASSYRPGTGGEQFF
cdr3_nt: TGTGCCAGCAGTTACCGTCCCGGGACAGGTGGCGAGCAGTTCTTC

v_call: TRBV7-9
clone_size: few
d_call: -
j_call: TRBJ2-3
cdr3_aa: CASSLAASKEYF
cdr3_nt: TGTGCCAGCAGCTTAGCGGCTTCCAAGGAGTATTTT

v_call: TRBV3-1/TRBV3-2
clone_size: few
d_call: -
j_call: TRBJ1-2
cdr3_aa: CASSQDGNGGVYGYTF
cdr3_nt: TGTGCCAGCAGCCAAGATGGTAACGGGGGCGTATATGGCTACACCTTC

v_call: TRBV19
clone_size: -
d_call: -
j_call: TRBJ2-2
cdr3_aa: CATSTGNAGELFF
cdr3_nt: TGTGCCACCTCCACAGGGAATGCCGGGGAGCTGTTTTTT

v_call: TRBV6-5
clone_size: once
d_call: TRBD1
j_call: TRBJ1-1
cdr3_aa: CASSSGQAILEAFF
cdr3_nt: TGTGCCAGCAGTTCGGGACAGGCCATACTTGAAGCTTTCTTT

v_call: TRBV5-1
clone_size: -
d_call: -
j_call: TRBJ1-1
cdr3_aa: CASSLGGAGNTEAFF
cdr3_nt: TGCGCCAGCAGCTTAGGGGGGGCTGGCAACACTGAAGCTTTCTTT

v_call: TRBV28
clone_size: few
d_call: TRBD1
j_call: TRBJ2-7
cdr3_aa: CASSASGGQGFYEQYF
cdr3_nt: TGTGCCAGCAGCGCCTCGGGGGGACAGGGGTTCTACGAGCAGTACTTC

v_call: TRBV19
clone_size: -
d_call: -
j_call: TRBJ2-2
cdr3_aa: CASSIQQTNTGELFF
cdr3_nt: TGTGCCAGTAGTATACAACAGACGAACACCGGGGAGCTGTTTTTT

v_call: TRBV12-3/TRBV12-4
clone_size: few
d_call: TRBD1
j_call: TRBJ2-7
cdr3_aa: CASSLDRAPTVSF
cdr3_nt: TGTGCCAGCAGCCTGGACAGGGCCCCTACGGTCTCGTTC

v_call: TRBV3-1/TRBV3-2
clone_size: -
d_call: -
j_call: TRBJ1-1
cdr3_aa: CASSFGMGEAFF
cdr3_nt: TGTGCCAGCAGCTTCGGGATGGGTGAAGCTTTCTTT

v_call: TRBV12-3/TRBV12-4
clone_size: -
d_call: TRBD1
j_call: TRBJ1-5
cdr3_aa: CASSSRDSRPQHF
cdr3_nt: TGTGCCAGCAGTTCCCGGGACAGCCGGCCCCAGCATTTT

v_call: TRBV10-2
clone_size: -
d_call: -
j_call: TRBJ2-4
cdr3_aa: CASSESNLAKNIQYF
cdr3_nt: TGCGCCAGCAGTGAGTCGAATCTAGCCAAAAACATTCAGTACTTC

v_call: TRBV9
clone_size: -
d_call: -
j_call: TRBJ2-3
cdr3_aa: CASSVDGASTDTQYF
cdr3_nt: TGTGCCAGCAGCGTAGATGGGGCAAGCACAGATACGCAGTATTTT

v_call: TRBV18
clone_size: once
d_call: -
j_call: TRBJ1-2
cdr3_aa: CASSPKEGGYGYTF
cdr3_nt: TGTGCCAGCTCACCGAAGGAAGGGGGCTATGGCTACACCTTC

v_call: TRBV29-1
clone_size: -
d_call: -
j_call: TRBJ2-2
cdr3_aa: CSAGVLGTGELFF
cdr3_nt: TGCAGCGCAGGAGTTTTGGGTACCGGGGAGCTGTTTTTT

v_call: TRBV4-2
clone_size: -
d_call: TRBD2
j_call: TRBJ2-2
cdr3_aa: CASSLGTSGGAWFTGELFF
cdr3_nt: TGTGCCAGCAGCCTAGGAACTAGCGGGGGGGCATGGTTTACCGGGGAGCTGTTTTTT

v_call: TRBV28
clone_size: -
d_call: TRBD2
j_call: TRBJ2-1
cdr3_aa: CASSSPRGGARNEQFF
cdr3_nt: TGTGCCAGCAGCTCCCCTCGCGGGGGGGCCAGAAATGAGCAGTTCTTC

v_call: TRBV29-1
clone_size: -
d_call: -
j_call: TRBJ1-1
cdr3_aa: CSVAQSGYTEAFF
cdr3_nt: TGCAGCGTTGCTCAATCCGGCTACACTGAAGCTTTCTTT

v_call: TRBV11-2
clone_size: -
d_call: TRBD2
j_call: TRBJ2-7
cdr3_aa: CASSLGRGSYEQYF
cdr3_nt: TGTGCCAGCAGCTTAGGGCGGGGGAGCTACGAGCAGTACTTC

v_call: TRBV20-1
clone_size: -
d_call: TRBD1
j_call: TRBJ2-7
cdr3_aa: CSETGYEQYF
cdr3_nt: TGCAGTGAGACAGGGTACGAGCAGTACTTC

v_call: TRBV20-1
clone_size: -
d_call: -
j_call: TRBJ2-2
cdr3_aa: CSASRQANTGELFF
cdr3_nt: TGCAGTGCTAGTCGGCAGGCGAACACCGGGGAGCTGTTTTTT

v_call: TRBV27
clone_size: -
d_call: -
j_call: TRBJ2-3
cdr3_aa: CASSLNQGEDTQYF
cdr3_nt: TGTGCCAGCAGTTTAAACCAGGGAGAAGATACGCAGTATTTT

v_call: TRBV6-5
clone_size: few
d_call: -
j_call: TRBJ1-1
cdr3_aa: CASNPTGGGGTEAFF
cdr3_nt: TGTGCCAGCAATCCCACTGGGGGGGGCGGCACTGAAGCTTTCTTT

v_call: TRBV15
clone_size: -
d_call: -
j_call: TRBJ1-4
cdr3_aa: CATSRDGLGEKLFF
cdr3_nt: TGTGCCACCAGCAGAGATGGCTTAGGGGAAAAACTGTTTTTT

v_call: TRBV5-4
clone_size: -
d_call: TRBD1
j_call: TRBJ2-7
cdr3_aa: CASSLGGTGQTEQYF
cdr3_nt: TGTGCCAGCAGCTTGGGGGGGACAGGGCAGACCGAGCAGTACTTC

v_call: TRBV28
clone_size: -
d_call: -
j_call: TRBJ1-5
cdr3_aa: CASIQTQGNNQPQHF
cdr3_nt: TGTGCCAGCATACAAACTCAGGGAAACAATCAGCCCCAGCATTTT

v_call: TRBV20-1
clone_size: many
d_call: TRBD2
j_call: TRBJ2-7
cdr3_aa: CSASPSGGTYEQYF
cdr3_nt: TGCAGTGCTAGTCCCAGCGGGGGGACCTACGAGCAGTACTTC

v_call: TRBV19
clone_size: -
d_call: -
j_call: TRBJ2-7
cdr3_aa: CASSMGGQTFYEQYF
cdr3_nt: TGTGCCAGTAGTATGGGCGGACAGACCTTCTACGAGCAGTACTTC

v_call: TRBV4-2
clone_size: -
d_call: TRBD2
j_call: TRBJ2-7
cdr3_aa: CASSVRGGLQDEQYF
cdr3_nt: TGTGCCAGCAGCGTACGGGGGGGCCTTCAGGACGAGCAGTACTTC

v_call: TRBV28
clone_size: -
d_call: -
j_call: TRBJ1-1
cdr3_aa: CASSPREGEAFF
cdr3_nt: TGTGCCAGCAGTCCCCGTGAGGGGGAAGCTTTCTTT

v_call: TRBV3-1/TRBV3-2
clone_size: few
d_call: -
j_call: TRBJ1-1
cdr3_aa: CASSSTGTTEAFF
cdr3_nt: TGTGCCAGCAGCTCAACAGGGACCACTGAAGCTTTCTTT

v_call: TRBV6-5
clone_size: once
d_call: -
j_call: TRBJ1-1
cdr3_aa: CASSYSPGVTEAFF
cdr3_nt: TGTGCCAGCAGTTACTCGCCTGGAGTGACTGAAGCTTTCTTT

v_call: TRBV28
clone_size: -
d_call: TRBD1
j_call: TRBJ2-7
cdr3_aa: CASSFRTGRSGQYF
cdr3_nt: TGTGCCAGCAGTTTTAGGACAGGGCGATCGGGGCAGTACTTC

v_call: TRBV6-5
clone_size: -
d_call: TRBD1
j_call: TRBJ2-3
cdr3_aa: CASNTDRSVDTQYF
cdr3_nt: TGTGCCAGCAACACGGACAGGTCCGTGGATACGCAGTATTTT

v_call: TRBV5-5
clone_size: -
d_call: TRBD1
j_call: TRBJ2-1
cdr3_aa: CASSLGDREQFF
cdr3_nt: TGTGCCAGCAGCTTGGGGGACAGGGAGCAGTTCTTC

v_call: TRBV12-3/TRBV12-4
clone_size: -
d_call: -
j_call: TRBJ1-3
cdr3_aa: CASTRGENTIYF
cdr3_nt: TGTGCCAGCACCCGAGGTGAAAACACCATATATTTT

v_call: TRBV9
clone_size: -
d_call: -
j_call: TRBJ2-7
cdr3_aa: CASGSDYEQYF
cdr3_nt: TGTGCCAGCGGGAGCGACTACGAGCAGTACTTC

v_call: TRBV27
clone_size: -
d_call: -
j_call: TRBJ1-2
cdr3_aa: CASSNSDGRLGYTF
cdr3_nt: TGTGCCAGCAGTAACTCGGACGGCCGCCTGGGCTACACCTTC

v_call: TRBV29-1
clone_size: few
d_call: -
j_call: TRBJ1-2
cdr3_aa: CSVEHGYGYTF
cdr3_nt: TGCAGCGTTGAACATGGCTATGGCTACACCTTC

v_call: TRBV28
clone_size: once
d_call: TRBD1
j_call: TRBJ1-6
cdr3_aa: CASSLGGQRNSPLHF
cdr3_nt: TGTGCCAGCAGTCTCGGGGGACAGAGAAATTCACCCCTCCACTTT

v_call: TRBV3-1/TRBV3-2
clone_size: few
d_call: TRBD1
j_call: TRBJ2-1
cdr3_aa: CASSQGTGDNEQFF
cdr3_nt: TGTGCCAGCAGCCAAGGGACAGGGGACAATGAGCAGTTCTTC

v_call: TRBV4-1
clone_size: -
d_call: -
j_call: TRBJ1-3
cdr3_aa: CASSQEQGGNTIYF
cdr3_nt: TGCGCCAGCAGCCAAGAGCAGGGGGGAAACACCATATATTTT

v_call: TRBV19
clone_size: -
d_call: -
j_call: TRBJ1-3
cdr3_aa: CASSARDSGNTIYF
cdr3_nt: TGTGCCAGTAGTGCCCGGGACTCTGGAAACACCATATATTTT

v_call: TRBV27
clone_size: once
d_call: -
j_call: TRBJ2-7
cdr3_aa: CASSFGRAYEQYF
cdr3_nt: TGTGCCAGCAGTTTCGGGCGGGCCTACGAGCAGTACTTC

v_call: TRBV6-1
clone_size: few
d_call: TRBD1
j_call: TRBJ1-6
cdr3_aa: CASSEAAGGSPLHF
cdr3_nt: TGTGCCAGCAGTGAAGCCGCAGGGGGATCACCCCTCCACTTT

v_call: TRBV5-1
clone_size: -
d_call: -
j_call: TRBJ2-2
cdr3_aa: CASLPETGIRTGELFF
cdr3_nt: TGCGCCAGCCTGCCTGAGACAGGAATAAGGACCGGGGAGCTGTTTTTT

v_call: TRBV7-2
clone_size: -
d_call: -
j_call: TRBJ2-2
cdr3_aa: CASSLATRTGELFF
cdr3_nt: TGTGCCAGCAGCTTGGCTACTAGAACCGGGGAGCTGTTTTTT

v_call: TRBV27
clone_size: -
d_call: -
j_call: TRBJ1-1
cdr3_aa: CASSFKQSTEAFF
cdr3_nt: TGTGCCAGCAGTTTTAAACAGTCCACTGAAGCTTTCTTT

v_call: TRBV18
clone_size: -
d_call: -
j_call: TRBJ1-1
cdr3_aa: CASSLRGLNTEAFF
cdr3_nt: TGTGCCAGCTCACTGAGGGGTCTGAACACTGAAGCTTTCTTT

v_call: TRBV24-1
clone_size: -
d_call: TRBD1
j_call: TRBJ2-2
cdr3_aa: CATSDWGTGVNTGELFF
cdr3_nt: TGTGCCACCAGTGACTGGGGGACAGGGGTGAACACCGGGGAGCTGTTTTTT